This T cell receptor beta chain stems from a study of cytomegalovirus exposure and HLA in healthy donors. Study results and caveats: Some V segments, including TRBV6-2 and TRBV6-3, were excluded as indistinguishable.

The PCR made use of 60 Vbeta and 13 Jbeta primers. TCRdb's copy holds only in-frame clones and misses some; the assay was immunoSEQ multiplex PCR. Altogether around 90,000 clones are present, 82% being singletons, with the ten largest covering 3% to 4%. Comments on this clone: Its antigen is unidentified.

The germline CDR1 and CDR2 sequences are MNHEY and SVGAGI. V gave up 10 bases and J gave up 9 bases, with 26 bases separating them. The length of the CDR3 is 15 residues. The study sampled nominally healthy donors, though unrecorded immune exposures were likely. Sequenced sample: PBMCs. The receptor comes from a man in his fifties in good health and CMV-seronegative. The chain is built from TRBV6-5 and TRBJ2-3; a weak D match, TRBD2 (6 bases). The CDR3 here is CATAVGGPGAWTQYF. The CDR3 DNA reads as TGTGCCACCGCGGTCGGGGGTCCGGGCGCCTGGACGCAGTATTTT.